This is a list of T cell receptor beta chains from one sample in a study of control samples from healthy donors and cancer patients. This table comes from immunoSEQ multiplex PCR, and its TCRdb copy is limited to in-frame clones, with some not included. Found here are about 160,000 clones, approximately 96% of them singletons; the top ten hold 7.5% to 8.5%. The material sequenced was blood. These TCRs come from a woman in her forties in good health. CDR3s include the opening cysteine and the closing phenylalanine or tryptophan. A D gene is named only where the DNA matches it firmly. Rows give clone size only sometimes, using once, few, many, or a class for an expanded clone.

size | J | D | V | CDR3 | DNA
. | TRBJ1-2 | TRBD1 | TRBV4-1 | CASSHEQGAIYGYTF | TGCGCCAGCAGCCATGAACAGGGGGCGATCTATGGCTACACCTTC
. | TRBJ1-1 | . | TRBV6-5 | CASRLGHLNTEAFF | TGTGCCAGCAGGCTTGGACACCTCAACACTGAAGCTTTCTTT
once | TRBJ2-3 | TRBD2 | TRBV4-1 | CASSHSGTSGIQDTQYF | TGCGCCAGCAGCCATAGCGGGACTAGCGGGATTCAAGATACGCAGTATTTT
. | TRBJ1-1 | . | TRBV12-5 | CASSRDGLRNTEAFF | TGTGCTAGCTCCCGGGACGGACTTAGGAACACTGAAGCTTTCTTT
. | TRBJ2-7 | . | TRBV7-2 | CASSPPGTAAYEQYF | TGTGCCAGCAGCCCTCCCGGGACGGCGGCTTACGAGCAGTACTTC
few | TRBJ2-1 | TRBD2 | TRBV4-2 | CASSRETGGAGLYNEQFF | TGTGCCAGCAGCCGCGAAACCGGGGGGGCCGGTCTCTACAATGAGCAGTTCTTC
. | TRBJ1-2 | . | TRBV6-6 | CASSPGRVGGYTF | TGTGCCAGCAGCCCGGGCCGTGTAGGGGGCTACACCTTC
. | TRBJ1-2 | TRBD1 | TRBV28 | CASSFDRGRGYTF | TGTGCCAGCAGTTTCGACAGGGGGCGGGGCTACACCTTC
few | TRBJ2-3 | . | TRBV9 | CASSVGPGVGTDTQYF | TGTGCCAGCAGCGTAGGTCCGGGCGTGGGGACAGATACGCAGTATTTT
. | TRBJ2-7 | . | TRBV3-1/TRBV3-2 | CASRNGYEQYF | TGTGCCAGCAGGAACGGATACGAGCAGTACTTC
. | TRBJ2-1 | TRBD1 | TRBV19 | CASSPGQGGEQFF | TGTGCCAGTAGTCCCGGACAGGGTGGTGAGCAGTTCTTC
once | TRBJ2-1 | . | TRBV5-1 | CASSPSGGHEQFF | TGCGCCAGCAGTCCCTCGGGGGGCCATGAGCAGTTCTTC
. | TRBJ2-5 | . | TRBV12-3/TRBV12-4 | CASSLGETQYF | TGTGCCAGCAGTTTAGGGGAGACCCAGTACTTC
. | TRBJ1-1 | . | TRBV19 | CASSIVSPPNTEAFF | TGTGCCAGTAGTATAGTTTCCCCCCCGAACACTGAAGCTTTCTTT
. | TRBJ2-1 | TRBD2 | TRBV7-2 | CASRGTSGFSYNEQFF | TGTGCCAGCAGGGGGACTAGCGGATTTTCCTACAATGAGCAGTTCTTC
. | TRBJ1-5 | . | TRBV25-1 | CASSEGGAGQPQHF | TGTGCCAGCAGTGAAGGGGGCGCGGGTCAGCCCCAGCATTTT
. | TRBJ1-1 | . | TRBV6-2/TRBV6-3 | CASSSAGAFF | TGTGCCAGCAGTTCCGCGGGAGCTTTCTTT
. | TRBJ1-2 | . | TRBV7-8 | CASSLAGNYGYTF | TGTGCCAGCAGCTTAGCTGGGAACTATGGCTACACCTTC
. | TRBJ1-1 | . | TRBV6-5 | CASSYSRAGEAFF | TGTGCCAGCAGTTACTCGCGGGCGGGTGAAGCTTTCTTT
once | TRBJ2-2 | . | TRBV6-5 | CASSQVRGGELFF | TGTGCCAGCAGCCAAGTGCGGGGCGGGGAGCTGTTTTTT
. | TRBJ1-4 | . | TRBV11-3 | CASSLRGPTNEKLFF | TGTGCCAGCAGCCTTCGGGGACCAACTAATGAAAAACTGTTTTTT
. | TRBJ1-6 | . | TRBV5-6 | CASSLAPDSPLHF | TGTGCCAGCAGCTTGGCCCCAGATTCACCCCTCCACTTT
. | TRBJ2-1 | TRBD2 | TRBV18 | CASSPAGDYNEQFF | TGTGCCAGCTCACCAGCGGGGGACTACAATGAGCAGTTCTTC
. | TRBJ1-1 | TRBD1 | TRBV15 | CATSRSGTGGYTEAFF | TGTGCCACCAGCAGATCCGGGACAGGGGGTTACACTGAAGCTTTCTTT
. | TRBJ2-1 | . | TRBV3-1/TRBV3-2 | CASSQDHPSVSTGEQFF | TGTGCCAGCAGCCAAGATCATCCTAGCGTTTCTACGGGTGAGCAGTTCTTC
once | TRBJ2-7 | TRBD2 | TRBV14 | CASSQDGRAQQYF | TGTGCCAGCAGCCAAGATGGGAGGGCGCAGCAGTACTTC
. | TRBJ1-6 | . | TRBV9 | CASSVEGPNSPLHF | TGTGCCAGCAGCGTAGAGGGCCCGAATTCACCCCTCCACTTT
. | TRBJ1-2 | TRBD1 | TRBV6-5 | CASRGTGTNYGYTF | TGTGCCAGCCGAGGGACAGGGACTAACTATGGCTACACCTTC
. | TRBJ1-1 | . | TRBV28 | CASRTTGNTEAFF | TGTGCCAGCAGGACAACAGGGAACACTGAAGCTTTCTTT
. | TRBJ2-7 | TRBD1 | TRBV7-9 | CASSLVAGGSYEQYF | TGTGCCAGCAGCTTAGTTGCAGGGGGCAGCTACGAGCAGTACTTC
. | TRBJ1-6 | TRBD1 | TRBV5-6 | CASSRDRVNSPLHF | TGTGCCAGCAGCCGGGACAGGGTTAATTCACCCCTCCACTTT
. | TRBJ1-1 | . | TRBV19 | CASSPRTEKAFF | TGTGCCAGTAGTCCTCGGACTGAGAAAGCTTTCTTT
once | TRBJ2-5 | TRBD1 | TRBV10-1 | CASSESGGPRETQYF | TGCGCCAGCAGTGAGTCAGGGGGCCCGCGAGAGACCCAGTACTTC
. | TRBJ1-5 | . | TRBV15 | CATSSGNQPQHF | TGTGCCACCAGCAGCGGTAATCAGCCCCAGCATTTT
. | TRBJ1-3 | . | TRBV6-2/TRBV6-3 | CASSLTGPGNTIYF | TGTGCCAGCAGTTTGACCGGGCCCGGAAACACCATATATTTT
. | TRBJ2-7 | . | TRBV28 | CASTGGTPSYEQYF | TGTGCCAGCACCGGAGGGACACCATCCTACGAGCAGTACTTC
. | TRBJ1-2 | . | TRBV7-2 | CASSLGSRTASLGYTF | TGTGCCAGCAGCTTAGGATCGAGGACAGCCTCTCTCGGCTACACCTTC
. | TRBJ2-3 | . | TRBV27 | CASRNDQLSSTDTQYF | TGTGCCAGCAGAAATGACCAATTAAGTAGCACAGATACGCAGTATTTT
. | TRBJ2-7 | . | TRBV6-2/TRBV6-3 | CASSYWNYEQYF | TGTGCCAGCAGTTACTGGAACTACGAGCAGTACTTC
. | TRBJ1-1 | . | TRBV7-8 | CASSLGTFDTEAFF | TGTGCCAGCAGCTTAGGGACCTTCGACACTGAAGCTTTCTTT
. | TRBJ1-5 | TRBD1 | TRBV7-8 | CASSLGQGAGQPQHF | TGTGCCAGCAGCTTGGGACAGGGGGCTGGCCAGCCCCAGCATTTT
few | TRBJ1-5 | . | TRBV3-1/TRBV3-2 | CASSQLNQPQHF | TGTGCCAGCAGCCAACTTAATCAGCCCCAGCATTTT
once | TRBJ1-1 | . | TRBV4-1 | CASSKQGTNTEAFF | TGCGCCAGCAGCAAACAGGGTACGAACACTGAAGCTTTCTTT
. | TRBJ2-2 | TRBD1 | TRBV25-1 | CASSDRTGHTGELFF | TGTGCCAGCAGTGATCGGACAGGGCACACCGGGGAGCTGTTTTTT